Listed below are T cell receptor beta chains from one sample, sequenced in a study of blood T cell repertoires in COVID-19. Only in-frame clones appear in the TCRdb table, and some are missing; sequencing was by immunoSEQ multiplex PCR. Here the sample spans approximately 140,000 clones, over 75% being singletons. The sequenced sample was PBMCs or T cells enriched from blood (not recorded which). The receptors shown here come from a woman in her thirties with acute COVID-19. Each CDR3 is given with its conserved first and last residue. D genes are given only for firm matches. Size is stated for part of the rows, as once, few or many counts, or as a class when the clone is expanded.

d_gene: TRBD2
abundance: -
j_gene: TRBJ2-4
v_gene: TRBV15
CDR3nt: TGTGCCACCAGCAGAGATCCCAGTAGCGGGGGAAACATTCAGTACTTC
CDR3aa: CATSRDPSSGGNIQYF

d_gene: -
abundance: -
j_gene: TRBJ2-3
v_gene: TRBV7-8
CDR3nt: TGTGCCAGCAGGGTGGGGCGGGATGGTTCGTATACGCAGTATTTT
CDR3aa: CASRVGRDGSYTQYF

d_gene: -
abundance: -
j_gene: TRBJ1-1
v_gene: TRBV18
CDR3nt: TGTGCCAGCGGACGGGGTGACACTGAAGCTTTCTTT
CDR3aa: CASGRGDTEAFF

d_gene: TRBD2
abundance: -
j_gene: TRBJ2-7
v_gene: TRBV28
CDR3nt: TGTGCCAGCAGTTTGCCTAGCGGAGGACCTCCCTCCTACGAGCAGTACTTC
CDR3aa: CASSLPSGGPPSYEQYF

d_gene: -
abundance: -
j_gene: TRBJ1-2
v_gene: TRBV28
CDR3nt: TGTGCCAGCAGTTTAACCGGGTATGGCTACACCTTC
CDR3aa: CASSLTGYGYTF

d_gene: -
abundance: -
j_gene: TRBJ2-2
v_gene: TRBV6-1
CDR3nt: TGTGCCAGCAGTGACCGGGAGACCGGGGAGCTGTTTTTT
CDR3aa: CASSDRETGELFF

d_gene: -
abundance: -
j_gene: TRBJ1-3
v_gene: TRBV2
CDR3nt: TGTGCCAGTCACTCGGACAGTGGAAACACCATATATTTT
CDR3aa: CASHSDSGNTIYF

d_gene: -
abundance: few
j_gene: TRBJ2-1
v_gene: TRBV4-1
CDR3nt: TGCGCCAGCAGCCACACTATGGTTTCGAGCTCCTACAATGAGCAGTTCTTC
CDR3aa: CASSHTMVSSSYNEQFF

d_gene: TRBD2
abundance: few
j_gene: TRBJ2-7
v_gene: TRBV28
CDR3nt: TGTGCCAGCAGTACCGGGACTAGCGGGAGAATCTACGAGCAGTACTTC
CDR3aa: CASSTGTSGRIYEQYF

d_gene: -
abundance: -
j_gene: TRBJ2-7
v_gene: TRBV25-1
CDR3nt: TGTGCCAGCAGTGGTCGCGGTACCTACGAGCAGTACTTC
CDR3aa: CASSGRGTYEQYF

d_gene: -
abundance: -
j_gene: TRBJ2-2
v_gene: TRBV10-3
CDR3nt: TGTGCCATCAGTGAGAGAGGGCCCCCCGCGAACACCGGGGAGCTGTTTTTT
CDR3aa: CAISERGPPANTGELFF

d_gene: -
abundance: -
j_gene: TRBJ1-6
v_gene: TRBV2
CDR3nt: TGTGCCAGCGGGCAGCCGTATTACAATTCACCCCTCCACTTT
CDR3aa: CASGQPYYNSPLHF

d_gene: -
abundance: -
j_gene: TRBJ2-3
v_gene: TRBV9
CDR3nt: TGTGCCAGCAGCGTAGGAGGCCTCATCACAGATACGCAGTATTTT
CDR3aa: CASSVGGLITDTQYF

d_gene: -
abundance: -
j_gene: TRBJ1-4
v_gene: TRBV28
CDR3nt: TGTGCCAGCAGTTCGCCGTCGGTTGCAACTAATGAAAAACTGTTTTTT
CDR3aa: CASSSPSVATNEKLFF

d_gene: TRBD2
abundance: -
j_gene: TRBJ2-7
v_gene: TRBV6-1
CDR3nt: TGTGCCAGCAGTGAGATTAGCGGGAGCTCCTACGAGCAGTACTTC
CDR3aa: CASSEISGSSYEQYF

d_gene: -
abundance: -
j_gene: TRBJ2-2
v_gene: TRBV30
CDR3nt: TGTGCCTGGAGTGGGTTTGGGGCCTCGAACACCGGGGAGCTGTTTTTT
CDR3aa: CAWSGFGASNTGELFF

d_gene: TRBD2
abundance: -
j_gene: TRBJ2-2
v_gene: TRBV28
CDR3nt: TGTGCCAGCAGTCGACTAGCGGGAGGGCCAACGGGCACCGGGGAGCTGTTTTTT
CDR3aa: CASSRLAGGPTGTGELFF

d_gene: TRBD2
abundance: -
j_gene: TRBJ2-3
v_gene: TRBV2
CDR3nt: TGTGCCAGCAGTGCGCGACTAGCGGGTTTCACAGATACGCAGTATTTT
CDR3aa: CASSARLAGFTDTQYF

d_gene: TRBD2
abundance: -
j_gene: TRBJ2-5
v_gene: TRBV7-3
CDR3nt: TGTGCCAGCAGCCGACTAGCGGGACCACAAGAGACCCAGTACTTC
CDR3aa: CASSRLAGPQETQYF

d_gene: -
abundance: few
j_gene: TRBJ2-7
v_gene: TRBV4-2
CDR3nt: TGTGCCAGCAGCCCCATCGGGACAAACTCCTACGAGCAGTACTTC
CDR3aa: CASSPIGTNSYEQYF

d_gene: TRBD2
abundance: -
j_gene: TRBJ2-7
v_gene: TRBV5-1
CDR3nt: TGCGCCAGCAGCTATCAGGGAGGGCAGTCCGAGCAGTACTTC
CDR3aa: CASSYQGGQSEQYF

d_gene: TRBD1
abundance: -
j_gene: TRBJ1-6
v_gene: TRBV19
CDR3nt: TGTGCCAGTAGTACGACAGGGGATAGTTCACCCCTCCACTTT
CDR3aa: CASSTTGDSSPLHF

d_gene: -
abundance: -
j_gene: TRBJ1-1
v_gene: TRBV5-1
CDR3nt: TGCGCCAGCAGCTTACAACACCTAGGCACTGAAGCTTTCTTT
CDR3aa: CASSLQHLGTEAFF

d_gene: TRBD1
abundance: -
j_gene: TRBJ2-7
v_gene: TRBV13
CDR3nt: TGTGCCAGCAGCTTAGCAATAGGAGGACAGGGAGTCTACGAGCAGTACTTC
CDR3aa: CASSLAIGGQGVYEQYF

d_gene: TRBD2
abundance: -
j_gene: TRBJ2-5
v_gene: TRBV10-3
CDR3nt: TGTGCCATCAGTGCATCTAGCGGGAGCAGTCAAGAGACCCAGTACTTC
CDR3aa: CAISASSGSSQETQYF

d_gene: -
abundance: once
j_gene: TRBJ2-7
v_gene: TRBV6-4
CDR3nt: TGTGCCAGCAGTGACGAAGCGGGCTACGAGCAGTACTTC
CDR3aa: CASSDEAGYEQYF

d_gene: -
abundance: -
j_gene: TRBJ1-6
v_gene: TRBV30
CDR3nt: TGTGCCTGGAGTGTGCAGGGACTGAATTCACCCCTCCACTTT
CDR3aa: CAWSVQGLNSPLHF

d_gene: -
abundance: -
j_gene: TRBJ2-2
v_gene: TRBV30
CDR3nt: TGTGCCTGGAGTGTACAACATCCGAACACCGGGGAGCTGTTTTTT
CDR3aa: CAWSVQHPNTGELFF

d_gene: -
abundance: -
j_gene: TRBJ1-3
v_gene: TRBV7-2
CDR3nt: TGTGCCAGCAGCTTATTGATTGAGTTGGCTGGAAACACCATATATTTT
CDR3aa: CASSLLIELAGNTIYF

d_gene: -
abundance: -
j_gene: TRBJ1-4
v_gene: TRBV11-3
CDR3nt: TGTGCCAGCAGCTTATTAGTCCCTGCGAATGAAAAACTGTTTTTT
CDR3aa: CASSLLVPANEKLFF

d_gene: -
abundance: once
j_gene: TRBJ2-2
v_gene: TRBV27
CDR3nt: TGTGCCAGCGGAACAAGGGAAAAGGGGGTTAACACCGGGGAGCTGTTTTTT
CDR3aa: CASGTREKGVNTGELFF

d_gene: -
abundance: -
j_gene: TRBJ2-7
v_gene: TRBV2
CDR3nt: TGTGCCAGCAGTGAACCGGGTGTAGCCTCCTACGAGCAGTACTTC
CDR3aa: CASSEPGVASYEQYF

d_gene: -
abundance: -
j_gene: TRBJ2-7
v_gene: TRBV5-6
CDR3nt: TGTGCCAGCAGCTTGACAGGGAAATACGAGCAGTACTTC
CDR3aa: CASSLTGKYEQYF

d_gene: TRBD2
abundance: -
j_gene: TRBJ2-7
v_gene: TRBV7-2
CDR3nt: TGTGCCAGCAGCTCTCTAGCGGGAGGAGAGAGATACGAGCAGTACTTC
CDR3aa: CASSSLAGGERYEQYF

d_gene: -
abundance: -
j_gene: TRBJ1-5
v_gene: TRBV7-2
CDR3nt: TGTGCCAGCAGCTTAGCGATGGGGGGGGGCAATCAGCCCCAGCATTTT
CDR3aa: CASSLAMGGGNQPQHF

d_gene: TRBD2
abundance: -
j_gene: TRBJ2-7
v_gene: TRBV10-1
CDR3nt: TGCGCCAGCAGTCTCAAGACTAGCGGGAGGAGCTACGAGCAGTACTTC
CDR3aa: CASSLKTSGRSYEQYF

d_gene: -
abundance: few
j_gene: TRBJ1-1
v_gene: TRBV28
CDR3nt: TGTGCCAGCAGTCGCAAAACAGGGGAAGCTTTCTTT
CDR3aa: CASSRKTGEAFF

d_gene: -
abundance: -
j_gene: TRBJ2-7
v_gene: TRBV11-2
CDR3nt: TGTGCCAGCAGCTTAGGTTGGAGCTCCTACGAGCAGTACTTC
CDR3aa: CASSLGWSSYEQYF

d_gene: -
abundance: -
j_gene: TRBJ1-1
v_gene: TRBV19
CDR3nt: TGTGCCAGTAGTACGGGTACTGAAGCTTTCTTT
CDR3aa: CASSTGTEAFF

d_gene: -
abundance: -
j_gene: TRBJ1-1
v_gene: TRBV29-1
CDR3nt: TGCAGCGTTGAACCCCGGACCGTTGAGCGGACTGAAGCTTTCTTT
CDR3aa: CSVEPRTVERTEAFF

d_gene: -
abundance: -
j_gene: TRBJ1-4
v_gene: TRBV2
CDR3nt: TGTGCCAGCAGTTCAACAGGGATTACTAATGAAAAACTGTTTTTT
CDR3aa: CASSSTGITNEKLFF

d_gene: -
abundance: -
j_gene: TRBJ2-7
v_gene: TRBV12-3/TRBV12-4
CDR3nt: TGTGCCAGCAGGAGAACTGTATACGAGCAGTACTTC
CDR3aa: CASRRTVYEQYF

d_gene: TRBD1
abundance: -
j_gene: TRBJ1-1
v_gene: TRBV7-9
CDR3nt: TGTGCCAGCAGCTTATATATAGGTGTATTCGGGACAGTCGCTTTCTTT
CDR3aa: CASSLYIGVFGTVAFF

d_gene: -
abundance: -
j_gene: TRBJ1-2
v_gene: TRBV13
CDR3nt: TGTGCCAGCAGCTTATGGGGGGATGAAAGCTACACCTTC
CDR3aa: CASSLWGDESYTF

d_gene: -
abundance: -
j_gene: TRBJ2-2
v_gene: TRBV27
CDR3nt: TGTGCCGCGAAGGGGGACTACACCACCGGGGAGCTGTTTTTT
CDR3aa: CAAKGDYTTGELFF

d_gene: -
abundance: -
j_gene: TRBJ1-2
v_gene: TRBV6-2/TRBV6-3
CDR3nt: TGTGCCAGCAGTAGCGACAGACCCCATGGCTACACCTTC
CDR3aa: CASSSDRPHGYTF

d_gene: TRBD1
abundance: -
j_gene: TRBJ2-2
v_gene: TRBV7-9
CDR3nt: TGTGCCAGCAGCGATACAGGGGGCGCAGGGGAGCTGTTTTTT
CDR3aa: CASSDTGGAGELFF

d_gene: -
abundance: -
j_gene: TRBJ2-3
v_gene: TRBV27
CDR3nt: TGTGCCAGCAGTTTTTATGCGCGATCTAGCACAGATACGCAGTATTTT
CDR3aa: CASSFYARSSTDTQYF

d_gene: -
abundance: -
j_gene: TRBJ1-2
v_gene: TRBV19
CDR3nt: TGTGCCAGTGAAAAGTTGGGGGGGTCTGACGGCTACACCTTC
CDR3aa: CASEKLGGSDGYTF

d_gene: TRBD2
abundance: -
j_gene: TRBJ2-1
v_gene: TRBV27
CDR3nt: TGTGCCAGCAGTTTATCTGAGTTGGGACTAGCGGGAGGGAGGGAGCAGTTCTTC
CDR3aa: CASSLSELGLAGGREQFF

d_gene: -
abundance: -
j_gene: TRBJ1-1
v_gene: TRBV6-4
CDR3nt: TGTGCCAGCAGTCCTCGGGGGGGCACTGAAGCTTTCTTT
CDR3aa: CASSPRGGTEAFF

d_gene: -
abundance: -
j_gene: TRBJ1-2
v_gene: TRBV5-4
CDR3nt: TGTGCGGGAGGCAGGGACAACTATGGCTACACCTTC
CDR3aa: CAGGRDNYGYTF

d_gene: TRBD2
abundance: few
j_gene: TRBJ2-3
v_gene: TRBV5-6
CDR3nt: TGTGCCAGCAGCCCTGGACTAGCGGGAGGCCCGGGGGATACGCAGTATTTT
CDR3aa: CASSPGLAGGPGDTQYF